The 13 T cell receptor beta chains given below trace back to one sample, sequenced in a study of tumor-infiltrating lymphocytes in primary liver carcinoma. Unsorted bulk tissue (roughly 17-33 mg) underwent RNA and DNA co-extraction. From about 0.5 ug of total RNA, TCR beta-specific cDNA was reverse-transcribed using a constant-region primer. Nested multiplex PCR, run for three rounds with slightly modified ARM-PCR, yielded TCR beta libraries. Forward primers for TRBV1-TRBV30 and a C-beta reverse primer served the first two PCR rounds, at about 11 cycles each. One entry per CDR3 protein, called by TCRdb with MiXCR from the multiplex PCR reads. The data hold some 120,000 distinct CDR3 sequences, with around 62% observed a single time. What was sequenced was liver tumor tissue from sampling region 1. As to subset: tumor region T1, superior pole. Receptors were obtained from a woman aged 55-70 years with primary liver carcinoma and hepatitis B virus infection.

This clonotype was observed a single time. Compared with germline, one end of the junction differs, possibly owing to a read error. V and J are TRBV10-3 and TRBJ2-2; 12 bases map to TRBD2. The CDR3 consists of 15 residues. From germline, CDR1 is ENHRY and CDR2 SYGVKD. The DNA of the CDR3 is TGTGCCATCAGGACTAGCGGGAGTGAAACCGGGGAGCTGTCTTTT. This codes for CAIRTSGSETGELSF.

The chain has TRBV5-1 and TRBJ2-7, with 9 positions matching TRBD1. Germline loops: CDR1 SGHRS, CDR2 YFSETQ. Trimming at V came to 4 bases and at J to 2 bases, leaving 7 bases not matched to a gene. The CDR3 runs to 15 residues. CDR3 residues: CASSRGDRAPYEQYF. The CDR3 region has the DNA TGCGCCAGCAGCCGCGGGGACAGGGCGCCCTACGAGCAGTACTTC.

About this clonotype: Germline and junction disagree at one end, which may indicate a read error. This chain joins TRBV11-2 and TRBJ2-1; a possible D gene is TRBD2 (5 bases). Germline lookup yields CDR1 SGHAT and CDR2 FQNNGV. The CDR3 runs to 17 residues. CDR3 sequence reads: CASSFTPLGSSYNDQFF. The CDR3 nucleotides read TGTGCCAGTAGCTTTACCCCACTGGGGAGCTCCTACAATGACCAGTTCTTC.

On this clonotype itself: A junction end diverges from the germline sequence, so it may reflect a read error. V is TRBV4-2 and J is TRBJ2-1; D is perhaps TRBD2 (6 bases). From germline, CDR1 is LGHNA and CDR2 YNFKEQ. The CDR3 loop spans 15 amino acids. DNA of the CDR3: TGTGCCAGCAACCAAAAGGGGCTGGGGGGATATGAGCATTTCTTC. This gives the protein CASNQKGLGGYEHFF.

This clonotype was seen many times. The J gene is TRBJ1-5, the V gene TRBV14, with TRBD1 matching 12 bases. After removal of 2 bases from V and 5 bases from J, the junction contained 13 bases not matched to a gene. The CDR3 runs 19 residues. CDR1 and CDR2 from the germline V gene are SGHDN and FVKESK. CDR3 bases: TGTGCCAGCAGCCAAATACCATTGGGGGACAGGGGGCCACATCAGCCCCAGCATTTT. Protein sequence: CASSQIPLGDRGPHQPQHF.

The V and J genes are TRBV7-9 and TRBJ2-7, with a tentative D call TRBD2 (6 bases). Trimming left V 6 bases short and J 6 bases short, with 27 bases between. CDR3 length: 17 residues. Looked up from germline, CDR1 is SEHNR and CDR2 is FQNEAQ (reference sequence). The CDR3 region has the DNA TGTGCCAGCAGTTCCCGACGGGGGTGGGAGACCTTCAGCGAGCAGTACTTC. This translates into CASSSRRGWETFSEQYF.

Concerning this clonotype itself: Its ends do not fully match the called genes, so a read error is possible. The chain has TRBV29-1 and TRBJ1-2, with D perhaps matching TRBD1 (6 bases). Germline CDR1 SQVTM, CDR2 ANQGSEA. The CDR3 is 12 amino acids. The CDR3 is CGVGRDTHGYAF. The CDR3 region has the DNA TGCGGCGTTGGTAGGGACACCCATGGCTACGCCTTC.

In the case of this clonotype: Possible read error: a much larger clone is one base away. CDR3 amino acids: CTSRGPGQQYF. DNA of the CDR3: TGTACCAGCAGGGGACCGGGGCAGCAGTACTTC. The chain couples TRBV6-6 to TRBJ2-7; TRBD1 might be the D (6 bases). The length of the CDR3 is 11 residues. CDR1 and CDR2 (germline): MNHNY, SVGAGI (reference sequence).

Regarding this clonotype: This could be a read error, since a much larger clone is one nucleotide away. The rearrangement uses TRBV29-1 and TRBJ1-1; D is ambiguous. Germline values: CDR1 SQVTM, CDR2 ANQGSEA. The CDR3 runs 14 residues. Between the trimmed V and J ends, which lost 0 bases and 5 bases, there was a span of 13 bases. This CDR3 is CSVEESEVWTEAFF. CDR3 coding DNA: TGCAGCGTTGAAGAATCGGAGGTGTGGACTGAAGCTTTCTTT.

This clonotype was detected once. The gene calls are TRBV11-2 and TRBJ2-7; 10 nucleotides line up with TRBD1. CDR1 and CDR2 (germline): SGHAT, FQNNGV. The CDR3 is made up of 15 amino acids. The CDR3 spells CTGSLAGTGEYEQYF. For the CDR3, the DNA is TGTACCGGCAGCTTAGCCGGGACAGGGGAGTACGAGCAGTACTTC.

Note on this clonotype: The junction differs from germline at one of its ends, possibly a read error. The chain joins TRBV11-2 to TRBJ2-2; 10 nucleotides align to TRBD2. From germline, CDR1 is SGHAT and CDR2 FQNNGV. This CDR3 is 17 amino acids long. The chain's CDR3 is CASSSRSGRRDTGEMFF. The CDR3 region has the DNA TGTGCCAGCAGCTCCCGTAGCGGGAGGAGGGACACCGGGGAGATGTTTTTT.

This rearrangement joins TRBV2 to TRBJ2-7; 7 positions agree with TRBD1. CDR1 and CDR2 from the germline V gene are SNHLY and FYNNEI. The CDR3 sequence is 14 residues long. Trimming took 8 bases from V and 4 from J; bases not matched to a gene: 11. The CDR3 protein is CASHGQEISYEQYF. DNA of the CDR3: TGTGCCAGCCATGGACAGGAGATTTCGTACGAGCAGTACTTC.

Remarks on this clonotype: Sequence at one end of the junction differs from germline and may be a read error. V is TRBV11-2 and J is TRBJ2-7; TRBD2 is a possible D gene (7 bases). The CDR3 totals 15 residues. Germline V gene data show CDR1 as SGHAT and CDR2 as FQNNGV. The CDR3 spells CANSLGRGGIAMQYF. As DNA, the CDR3 is TGTGCCAACAGCTTAGGGAGGGGGGGAATAGCGATGCAGTACTTC. Filled out from reference TRBV11-2 and TRBJ2-7, the complete variable domain reads EAGVAQSPRYKIIEKRQSVAFWCNPISGHATLYWYQQILGQGPKLLIQFQNNGVVDDSQLPKDRFSAERLKGVDSTLKIQPAKLEDSAVYLCANSLGRGGIAMQYFGPGTRLTVT.